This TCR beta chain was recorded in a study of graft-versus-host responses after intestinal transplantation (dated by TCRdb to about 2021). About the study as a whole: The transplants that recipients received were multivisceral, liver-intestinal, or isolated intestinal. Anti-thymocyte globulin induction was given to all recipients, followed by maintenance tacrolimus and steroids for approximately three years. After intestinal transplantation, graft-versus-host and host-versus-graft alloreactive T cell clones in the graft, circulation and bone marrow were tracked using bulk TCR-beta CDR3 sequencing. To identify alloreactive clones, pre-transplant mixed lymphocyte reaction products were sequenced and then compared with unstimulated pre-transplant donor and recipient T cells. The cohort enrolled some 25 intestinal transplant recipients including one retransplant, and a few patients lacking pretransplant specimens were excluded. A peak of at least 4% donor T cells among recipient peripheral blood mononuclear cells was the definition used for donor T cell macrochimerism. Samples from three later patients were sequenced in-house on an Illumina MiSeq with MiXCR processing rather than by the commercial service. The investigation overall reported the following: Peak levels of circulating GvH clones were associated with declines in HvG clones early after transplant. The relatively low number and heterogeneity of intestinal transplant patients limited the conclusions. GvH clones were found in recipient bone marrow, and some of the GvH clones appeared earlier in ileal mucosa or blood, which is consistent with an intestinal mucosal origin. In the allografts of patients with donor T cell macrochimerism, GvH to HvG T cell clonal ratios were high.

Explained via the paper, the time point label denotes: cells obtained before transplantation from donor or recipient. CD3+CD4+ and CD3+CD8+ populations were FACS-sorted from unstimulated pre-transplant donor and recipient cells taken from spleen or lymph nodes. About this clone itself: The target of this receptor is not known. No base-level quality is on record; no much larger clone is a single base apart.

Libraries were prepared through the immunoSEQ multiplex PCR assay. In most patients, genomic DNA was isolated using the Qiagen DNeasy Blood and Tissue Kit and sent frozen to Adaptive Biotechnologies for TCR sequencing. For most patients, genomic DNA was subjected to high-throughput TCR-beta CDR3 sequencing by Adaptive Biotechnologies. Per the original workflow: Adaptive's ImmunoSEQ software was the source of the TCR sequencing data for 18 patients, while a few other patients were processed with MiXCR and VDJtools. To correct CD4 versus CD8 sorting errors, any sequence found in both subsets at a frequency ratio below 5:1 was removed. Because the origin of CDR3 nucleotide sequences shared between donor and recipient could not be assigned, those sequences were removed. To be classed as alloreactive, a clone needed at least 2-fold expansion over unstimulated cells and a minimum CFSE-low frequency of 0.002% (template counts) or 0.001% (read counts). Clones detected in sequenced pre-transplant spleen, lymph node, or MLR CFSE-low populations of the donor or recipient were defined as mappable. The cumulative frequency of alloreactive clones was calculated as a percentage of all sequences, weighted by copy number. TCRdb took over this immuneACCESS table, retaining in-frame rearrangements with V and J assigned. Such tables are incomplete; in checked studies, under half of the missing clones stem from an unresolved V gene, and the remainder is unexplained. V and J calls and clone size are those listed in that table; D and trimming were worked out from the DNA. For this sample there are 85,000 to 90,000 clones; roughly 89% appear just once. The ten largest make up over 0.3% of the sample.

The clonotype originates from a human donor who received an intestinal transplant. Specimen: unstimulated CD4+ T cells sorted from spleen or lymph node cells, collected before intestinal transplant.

CDR3 protein: CASSSGGAGGTEAFF. In nucleotides, the sequence is TGTGCCAGCAGCTCAGGGGGGGCAGGTGGCACTGAAGCTTTCTTT. The V and J segments used are TRBV7-6 and TRBJ1-1; 7 junctional bases match TRBD1. The CDR3 contains 15 residues, cysteine and phenylalanine counted. The kept DNA is CDR3 alone, 45 bases in frame from the first base. CDR1 and CDR2 are drawn from the germline V gene: SGHVS, FNYEAQ. V is pruned by 4 bases and J by 4 bases, leaving 9 bases of the junction without a gene match.